This TCR beta chain was recorded in a study of blood T cells in healthy people across ages (dated by TCRdb to between 2015 and 2016). Regarding the research as a whole: In model experiments, roughly one uniquely barcoded TCR beta cDNA molecule per two T cells was captured by template switching. Using deep sequencing normalized with unique cDNA molecular identifiers, the study measured how TCR beta repertoire diversity changes with age. The donors were divided into four age groups: young (average approximately 17 years), middle-aged (approximately 41), aged (around 59) and long-lived (nearly 85). Two additional independent replicas of 1 million unique cDNA reads from the same blood draw were analyzed for two donors (one aged 18 to 30 and one aged 80 or older).

What the authors observed across the whole study: Conclusive comparison of naive and antigen-experienced compartments was prevented by the profiling of bulk unsorted PBMCs. Donor CMV infection status was unknown, potentially confounding age-related changes in expanded clonotypes. Compared with the aged group, the long-lived group had more naive CD4+ T cells, fewer expanded clones and increased TCR diversity, suggesting age selection. There was a strong correlation between observed TCR beta diversity and the percentage of naive T cells measured by flow cytometry. Estimates of total diversity from one million sequenced T cells were regarded as lower bounds and underestimates. As age increased, observed TCR beta diversity per million T cells dropped in a roughly linear way, and a significant reduction was already evident by age roughly 40.

The library was produced with 5' RACE. TCRdb shows the sequencer as Illumina HiSeq 2500. The second PCR ran for roughly 7 to 12 cycles and used a J-beta primer mix along with a sample-barcoded 5' primer. Each TCR beta cDNA molecule received a unique molecular identifier from a template-switch 5' adaptor carrying 12 random nucleotides. Each sample yielded at least 3 million CDR3-containing paired-end reads. The Mint cDNA synthesis kit, primed by a TRBC-specific oligonucleotide, was used to synthesize first-strand cDNA from all RNA. Following uracil-DNA glycosylase treatment, all cDNA underwent a first 18-cycle PCR with the universal primers M1SS and BC2_uni_R. Per the authors' processing: Normalization of each sample was performed by random selection of 1 million high-quality reads, each carrying a distinct molecular identifier. Instead of being binned into consensus sequences, reads that shared molecular identifiers were thrown out. MiTCR, run with a Q25 quality threshold and the strictest error-elimination algorithm, handled CDR3 identification, clonotype clustering and error correction. A nonparametric unseen species model with Euler transformation was used to estimate lower-bound total TCR beta diversity. TCRdb trimmed the raw reads at Q25, called clones with MiXCR and kept productive beta chains. Each CDR3 protein appears once, grouped with its most common genes and DNA. TCRdb assigned the V and J calls; the authors' analysis was not used. In all, the sample holds some 940,000 distinct CDR3 sequences, and under 35% of those were seen once. Roughly 10% of the sample rests with the top ten.

This clonotype was recorded a few times. Its binding antigen is unknown. The sample holds no much larger clone one base away, and base qualities are not on file. Systemically healthy Caucasian individuals from Russia, 35 to 50 in total and aged 6 to 90 years, were included as donors. Each donor gave 8.5 to 10 milliliters of peripheral blood, collected into EDTA-treated Vacutainer tubes. Ficoll-Paque density-gradient centrifugation was used to isolate PBMCs, with at least 7 million per sample. Trizol reagent was used to extract total RNA from the PBMCs, yielding at least 6 micrograms per sample. For every donor, an aliquot of PBMCs went through flow cytometry to measure the percentages of naive CD45RAhigh/CD27high T cells. The same data also contributed to another study, on T cells of mothers and their children. According to the second study: Nine systemically healthy Caucasian individuals served as donors, namely three mothers together with their six children. cDNA synthesis consumed the entire amount of extracted RNA, loaded at about 1.5 ug RNA in each 15 ul reaction. In the second PCR, the M1S primer introduced both the sample barcodes and 2-4 random nucleotides. Over 8.5 million TCR beta CDR3 reads were obtained for each mother, and 2.5 million to 3 million reads were obtained for each child. Thymic selection shapes the output of TCR recombination in a similar way in related and unrelated pairs, and inherited differences have a minor effect. Related mother-child pairs always showed normalized repertoire overlap that was slightly higher than in unrelated mother-child pairs, though the difference was never significant. No persistent microchimeric T cell clones were detected, at a sensitivity of about 100 clones per million clonotypes. To look for features that set related mother-child pairs apart from unrelated individuals, the researchers ran deep NGS to compare the TCR beta repertoires of mothers and children. The mean age was around 40 +/- 4 years for the mothers and approximately 11 +/- 4 years for the children. Libraries were sequenced on Illumina HiSeq 2000 with 100+100 nt paired-end reads after adapter ligation with NEBNext reagents. To prevent cross-contamination, the mother and child libraries were prepared a month apart and were sequenced in separate runs. For each donor, somewhere between roughly 450,000 and 2,200,000 distinct TCR beta clonotypes were identified. Naive TCR beta clonotypes were estimated from low-frequency clonotypes matched to each donor's FACS-determined naive share, without sorting.

The material sequenced was blood. The source of this sequence is a woman between 40 and 55 years old in good health.

The DNA sequence is as follows: TGCGCCAGCAGCCAAGATGGGAGGGGGGGCGGTGAGACCCAGTACTTC. Translated, this gives CASSQDGRGGGETQYF. In this chain, TRBV4-3 is recombined with TRBJ2-7; a tentative D match to TRBD2 spans 7 bases. TRBJ2-5 explains the end of the DNA better; the J call may be wrong. Including the terminal cysteine and phenylalanine, the CDR3 comprises 16 residues. Only the CDR3 part of the read is kept: 48 bases, read in frame from the first base. From a lookup of the germline V gene, CDR1 and CDR2 are LGHNA and YSLEER.